This T cell receptor beta chain appears in the sequencing data of a study of Ad26.COV2.S vaccination and SARS-CoV-2 variants. Per germline, CDR1 SEHNR and CDR2 FQNEAQ (reference sequence). V dropped 5 bases and J dropped 4; count of bases not matched to a gene: 3. The CDR3 covers 13 residues. Treatment: about 20 received Ad26.COV2.S at low or high dose, single or two shots; roughly 5 received placebo; per-sample allocation not given. Collection of the samples took place on day 63 after the first injection of vaccine or placebo. Clones were read by immunoSEQ multiplex PCR, and TCRdb kept only the in-frame ones, dropping some. The data show hundreds of thousands of clones, with approximately 85% seen just once and 3.3% held by the top ten.

The clonotype originates from a person between 18 and 60 years old who received the Ad26.COV2.S COVID-19 vaccine or a placebo. The sample in question was peripheral blood, obtained in a trial of Ad26.COV2.S vaccine versus placebo. J is TRBJ2-3 and V is TRBV7-9, with TRBD2 matching over 7 bases. In nucleotides, the CDR3 is TGTGCCAGCAGCGGGAGGGGCTCAGATACGCAGTATTTT. The encoded protein is CASSGRGSDTQYF.